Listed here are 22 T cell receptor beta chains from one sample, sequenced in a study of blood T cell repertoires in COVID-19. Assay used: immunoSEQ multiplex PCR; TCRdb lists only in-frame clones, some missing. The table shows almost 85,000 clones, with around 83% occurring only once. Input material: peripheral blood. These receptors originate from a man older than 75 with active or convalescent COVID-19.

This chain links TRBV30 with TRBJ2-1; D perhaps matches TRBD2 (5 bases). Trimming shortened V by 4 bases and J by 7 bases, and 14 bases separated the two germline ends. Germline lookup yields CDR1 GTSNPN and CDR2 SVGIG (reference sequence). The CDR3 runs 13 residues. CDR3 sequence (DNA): TGTGCCTGGATCTTAGGAGGCGGGAATGAGCAGTTCTTC. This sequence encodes CAWILGGGNEQFF.

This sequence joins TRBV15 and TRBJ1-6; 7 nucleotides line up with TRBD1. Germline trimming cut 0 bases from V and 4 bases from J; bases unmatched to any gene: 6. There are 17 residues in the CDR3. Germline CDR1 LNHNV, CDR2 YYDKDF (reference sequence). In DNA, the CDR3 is TGTGCCACCAGCAGAGATGGCGCAGGGGGTTATAATTCACCCCTCCACTTT. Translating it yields CATSRDGAGGYNSPLHF.

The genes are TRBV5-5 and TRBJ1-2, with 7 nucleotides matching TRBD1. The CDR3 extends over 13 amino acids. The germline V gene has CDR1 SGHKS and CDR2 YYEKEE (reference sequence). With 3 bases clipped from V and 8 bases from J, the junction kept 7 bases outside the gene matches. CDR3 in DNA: TGTGCCAGCAGCTGGGGGACAGTAGAAGGCTACACCTTC. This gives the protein CASSWGTVEGYTF. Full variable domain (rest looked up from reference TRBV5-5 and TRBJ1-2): DAGVTQSPTHLIKTRGQQVTLRCSPISGHKSVSWYQQVLGQGPQFIFQYYEKEERGRGNFPDRFSARQFPNYSSELNVNALLLGDSALYLCASSWGTVEGYTFGSGTRLTVV.

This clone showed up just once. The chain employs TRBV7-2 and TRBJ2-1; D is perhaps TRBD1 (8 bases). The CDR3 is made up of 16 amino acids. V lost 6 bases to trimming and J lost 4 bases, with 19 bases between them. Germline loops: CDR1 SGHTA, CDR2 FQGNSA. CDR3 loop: CASRKNTGGGYNEQFF. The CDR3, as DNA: TGTGCCAGCAGAAAAAATACAGGGGGAGGGTACAATGAGCAGTTCTTC.

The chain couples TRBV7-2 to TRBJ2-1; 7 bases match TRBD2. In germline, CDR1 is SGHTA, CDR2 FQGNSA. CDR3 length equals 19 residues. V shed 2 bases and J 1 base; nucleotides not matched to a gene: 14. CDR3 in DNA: TGTGCCAGCAGCTTATACGGCGGGAGAAGGATCCGGTCCTACAATGAGCAGTTCTTC. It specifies CASSLYGGRRIRSYNEQFF.

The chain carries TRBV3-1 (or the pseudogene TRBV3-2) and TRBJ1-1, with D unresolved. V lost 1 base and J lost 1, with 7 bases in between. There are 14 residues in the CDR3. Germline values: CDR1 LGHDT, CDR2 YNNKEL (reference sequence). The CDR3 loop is CASSQGQKNTEAFF. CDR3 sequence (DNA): TGTGCCAGCAGCCAAGGCCAGAAGAACACTGAAGCTTTCTTT.

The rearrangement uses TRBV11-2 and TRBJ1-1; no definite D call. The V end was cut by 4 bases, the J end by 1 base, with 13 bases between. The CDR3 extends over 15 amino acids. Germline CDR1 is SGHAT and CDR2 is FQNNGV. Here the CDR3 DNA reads TGTGCCAGCAGCTCCGCGGTTGGGTGGAACACTGAAGCTTTCTTT. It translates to CASSSAVGWNTEAFF.

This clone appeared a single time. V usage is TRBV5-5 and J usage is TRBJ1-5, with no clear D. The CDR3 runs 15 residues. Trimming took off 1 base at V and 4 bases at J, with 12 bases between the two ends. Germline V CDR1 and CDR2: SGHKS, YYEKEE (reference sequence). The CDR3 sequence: CASSLTWSQNQPQHF. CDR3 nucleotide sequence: TGTGCCAGCAGCTTGACATGGTCTCAAAATCAGCCCCAGCATTTT.

For the CDR3, the DNA is TGTGCCAGCAGAGGACTATCAGAGACCCAGTACTTC. Its translation is CASRGLSETQYF. The chain combines TRBV12-3 or TRBV12-4 with TRBJ2-5, with D perhaps matching TRBD2 (6 bases). This CDR3 comprises 12 residues. The V gene lost 6 bases and the J gene lost 4 bases, with 9 bases spanning the gap.

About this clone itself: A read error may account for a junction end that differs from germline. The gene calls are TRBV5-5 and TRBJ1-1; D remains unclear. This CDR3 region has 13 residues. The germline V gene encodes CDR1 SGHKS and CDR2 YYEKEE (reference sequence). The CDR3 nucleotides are TGTGCCAGCACCTTGCGGACGGGGACTGAAGCTTTCTTT. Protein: CASTLRTGTEAFF.

The CDR3 DNA is TGTGCCAGCAGCTTCCCGGACAGGGGGACCTACGAGCAGTACTTC. The encoded protein is CASSFPDRGTYEQYF. This sequence joins TRBV5-4 and TRBJ2-7; TRBD1 agrees at 10 bases. This CDR3 region has 15 residues. With 2 bases clipped from V and 2 bases from J, the junction kept 4 bases outside the gene matches. The germline gives CDR1 SGHNT, CDR2 YYREEE (reference sequence).

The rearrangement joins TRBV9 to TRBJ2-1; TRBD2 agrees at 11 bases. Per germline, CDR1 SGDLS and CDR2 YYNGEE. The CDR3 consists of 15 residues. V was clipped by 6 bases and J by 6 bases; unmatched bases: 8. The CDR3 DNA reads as TGTGCCAGCACCCCTAGCGGGAGGACGGGCAATGAGCAGTTCTTC. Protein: CASTPSGRTGNEQFF.

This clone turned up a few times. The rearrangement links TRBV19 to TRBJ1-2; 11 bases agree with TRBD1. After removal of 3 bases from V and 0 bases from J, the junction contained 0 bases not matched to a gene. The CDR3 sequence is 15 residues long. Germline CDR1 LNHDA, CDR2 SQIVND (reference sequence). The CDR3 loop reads CASSMDRGPNYGYTF. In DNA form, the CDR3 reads TGTGCCAGTAGTATGGACAGGGGGCCTAACTATGGCTACACCTTC.

The CDR3 reads CASSLVWAGGMNTEAFF. DNA of the CDR3: TGTGCCAGCAGCTTAGTTTGGGCAGGGGGGATGAACACTGAAGCTTTCTTT. The chain uses TRBV7-6 and TRBJ1-1; 7 nucleotides align to TRBD1. V lost 1 base, J lost 0 bases, and 8 bases stayed unmatched. CDR1 SGHVS and CDR2 FNYEAQ come from the germline V gene. The CDR3 runs 17 residues. The full variable domain, its missing parts supplied by reference TRBV7-6 and TRBJ1-1, is GAGVSQSPRYKVTKRGQDVALRCDPISGHVSLYWYRQALGQGPEFLTYFNYEAQQDKSGLPNDRFSAERPEGSISTLTIQRTEQRDSAMYRCASSLVWAGGMNTEAFFGQGTRLTVV.

CDR3: CSGKVQGERETQYF. CDR3 DNA: TGCAGCGGTAAGGTACAGGGGGAACGGGAGACCCAGTACTTC. V gene TRBV29-1 combines with J gene TRBJ2-5, with 8 bases lining up with TRBD1. The germline V gene encodes CDR1 SQVTM and CDR2 ANQGSEA. There are 14 residues in the CDR3. J lost 5 bases, V lost 7 bases, and 12 bases had no gene match.

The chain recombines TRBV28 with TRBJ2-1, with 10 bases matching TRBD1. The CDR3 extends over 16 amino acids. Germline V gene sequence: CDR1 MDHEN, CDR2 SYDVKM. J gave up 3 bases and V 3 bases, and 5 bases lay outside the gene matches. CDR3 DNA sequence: TGTGCCAGCAGTTTCCCCCGGGACAGGGGCTACAATGAGCAGTTCTTC. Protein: CASSFPRDRGYNEQFF.

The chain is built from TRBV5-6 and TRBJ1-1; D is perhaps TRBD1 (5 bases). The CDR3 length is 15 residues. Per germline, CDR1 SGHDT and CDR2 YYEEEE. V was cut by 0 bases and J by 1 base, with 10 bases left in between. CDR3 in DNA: TGTGCCAGCAGCTTGGGGACACGGCCGAACACTGAAGCTTTCTTT. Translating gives CASSLGTRPNTEAFF.

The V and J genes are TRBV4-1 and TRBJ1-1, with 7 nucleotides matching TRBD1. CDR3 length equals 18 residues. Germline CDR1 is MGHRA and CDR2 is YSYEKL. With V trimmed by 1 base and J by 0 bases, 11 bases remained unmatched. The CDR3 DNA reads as TGCGCCAGCAGCCAAGGATCACCGGGACAGATCATGAACACTGAAGCTTTCTTT. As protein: CASSQGSPGQIMNTEAFF.

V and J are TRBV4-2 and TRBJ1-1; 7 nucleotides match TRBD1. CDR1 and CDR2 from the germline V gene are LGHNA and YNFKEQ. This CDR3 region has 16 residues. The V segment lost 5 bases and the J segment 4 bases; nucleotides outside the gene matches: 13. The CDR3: CASSTDRSRGATEAFF. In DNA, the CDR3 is TGTGCCAGCAGCACAGACCGGAGCAGGGGGGCCACTGAAGCTTTCTTT.

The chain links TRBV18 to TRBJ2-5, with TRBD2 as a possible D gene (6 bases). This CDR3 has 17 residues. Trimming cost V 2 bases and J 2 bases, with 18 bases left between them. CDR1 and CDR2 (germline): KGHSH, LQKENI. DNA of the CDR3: TGTGCCAGCTCACCATTTTCCTCCGGCGGGGTGCAAGAGACCCAGTACTTC. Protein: CASSPFSSGGVQETQYF.

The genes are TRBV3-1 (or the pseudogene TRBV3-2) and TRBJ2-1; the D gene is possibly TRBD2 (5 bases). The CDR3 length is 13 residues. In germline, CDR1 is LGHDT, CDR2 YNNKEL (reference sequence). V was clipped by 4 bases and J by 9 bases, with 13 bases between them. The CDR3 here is CASSPGYLGEQFF. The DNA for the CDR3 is TGTGCCAGCAGCCCGGGGTACCTAGGTGAGCAGTTCTTC.

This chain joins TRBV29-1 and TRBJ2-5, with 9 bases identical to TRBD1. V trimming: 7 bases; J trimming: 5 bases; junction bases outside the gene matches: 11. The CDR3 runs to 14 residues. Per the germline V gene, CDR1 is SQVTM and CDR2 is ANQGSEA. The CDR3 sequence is CSAAPGTGWETQYF. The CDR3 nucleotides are TGCAGCGCTGCTCCCGGGACAGGGTGGGAGACCCAGTACTTC.